This is a list of T cell receptor beta chains from one sample in a study of T cell responses to AZD1222 COVID-19 vaccine. The table came from immunoSEQ multiplex PCR; TCRdb's copy has only in-frame clones and leaves some out. The sample contains roughly 150,000 clones, around nine tenths of which appear only once. The sample was peripheral blood, taken on day 0 of AZD1222 vaccination. The source of these receptors is an adult in good health. CDR3s include the opening cysteine and the closing phenylalanine or tryptophan.

>TRBV12-2|TRBJ2-5
CASRLARVEVKVKETQYF
>TRBV12-3/TRBV12-4|TRBJ2-1
CASSLVARNEQFF
>TRBV2|TRBJ1-5
CASRREQAQHF
>TRBV5-1|TRBJ2-2
CASSAAGVNTGELFF
>TRBV11-3|TRBJ1-5
CASSLVLGGQGFGSNQPQHF
>TRBV7-6|TRBJ1-2
CASSLARGAGGYTF
>TRBV10-1|TRBJ2-1
CASSESAKRDEQFF
>TRBV29-1|TRBJ2-3
CSVEGTGGPTDTQYF
>TRBV5-1|TRBJ2-3
CASSYRENSTDTQYF
>TRBV29-1|TRBJ1-2
CSVDLARGVANYGYTF
>TRBV3-1/TRBV3-2|TRBJ1-1
CASSRQGIRTEAFF
>TRBV4-1|TRBJ1-4
CASSLEGALTNEKLFF
>TRBV7-9|TRBJ1-2
CASSSAETYGYTF
>TRBV3-1/TRBV3-2|TRBJ2-3
CASSPKAPSVQQYF
>TRBV12-3/TRBV12-4|TRBJ1-1
CASTGNQNTEAFF
>TRBV6-1|TRBJ1-2
CASSRQGTDYGYTF
>TRBV13|TRBJ2-7
CASSFFRSGDRYEQYF
>TRBV11-2|TRBJ1-3
CASSSGGGNTIYF
>TRBV7-8|TRBJ1-2
CASSGGQAHYGYTF
>TRBV6-5|TRBJ1-1
CASSYLFGGGNTEAFF
>TRBV5-4|TRBJ2-7
CASSLGGGEAEQYF
>TRBV6-2/TRBV6-3|TRBJ2-1
CASSYDGASGTYNEQFF
>TRBV15|TRBJ1-1
CATSRGGGENTEAFF
>TRBV24-1|TRBJ2-1
CATSGGGRGGEQFF
>TRBV2|TRBJ1-2
CASQMGGLYGYTF
>TRBV30|TRBJ1-1
CAWIKTPEQGEAFF
>TRBV7-7|TRBJ2-7
CASSPSPAGEQYF
>TRBV24-1|TRBJ1-2
CATQGQGNYGYTF
>TRBV7-9|TRBJ1-4
CASSPNMEEKLFF
>TRBV7-8|TRBJ1-2
CASSPTENYGYTF
>TRBV7-2|TRBJ2-7
CASSLDWLSYEQYF
>TRBV28|TRBJ1-2
CAIQGTGGLGYTF
>TRBV28|TRBJ2-1
CASSLFQMLGEQFF
>TRBV7-9|TRBJ1-1
CASTWTELNTEAFF
>TRBV5-4|TRBJ2-1
CASSLLSGTYNEQFF
>TRBV10-3|TRBJ2-1
CAISEGGDAYNEQFF
>TRBV11-2|TRBJ1-2
CASSLPEQVPIYGYTF
>TRBV29-1|TRBJ2-1
CSVMTGTEQFF
>TRBV6-5|TRBJ2-3
CASSWGGHPTDTQYF
>TRBV10-3|TRBJ1-5
CAISEGDQPQHF
>TRBV27|TRBJ1-4
CASSLDRSYEKLFF
>TRBV27|TRBJ1-2
CASSLYTGSANYGYTF
>TRBV7-2|TRBJ2-7
CASSLGPVGGTYEQYF
>TRBV5-1|TRBJ1-2
CASSFSFQGGYTF
>TRBV5-4|TRBJ2-1
CASRTGGKNEQFF
>TRBV15|TRBJ1-2
CATSADWGGGNYGYTF
>TRBV5-1|TRBJ1-4
CASSEGQFATNEKLFF
>TRBV25-1|TRBJ1-4
CASSPGYQGVGEKLFF
>TRBV11-2|TRBJ1-1
CASSLEIMGRSFFQEAFF
>TRBV27|TRBJ2-6
CASSPSRSGANVLTF
>TRBV27|TRBJ1-4
CASSPLVENEKLFF
>TRBV7-2|TRBJ1-5
CASSLVLAGLGQPQHF
>TRBV5-4|TRBJ1-1
CASSFIDWGQTEAFF
>TRBV2|TRBJ1-1
CASSEGGKLNTEAFF
>TRBV6-5|TRBJ2-3
CASRRQARDTQYF